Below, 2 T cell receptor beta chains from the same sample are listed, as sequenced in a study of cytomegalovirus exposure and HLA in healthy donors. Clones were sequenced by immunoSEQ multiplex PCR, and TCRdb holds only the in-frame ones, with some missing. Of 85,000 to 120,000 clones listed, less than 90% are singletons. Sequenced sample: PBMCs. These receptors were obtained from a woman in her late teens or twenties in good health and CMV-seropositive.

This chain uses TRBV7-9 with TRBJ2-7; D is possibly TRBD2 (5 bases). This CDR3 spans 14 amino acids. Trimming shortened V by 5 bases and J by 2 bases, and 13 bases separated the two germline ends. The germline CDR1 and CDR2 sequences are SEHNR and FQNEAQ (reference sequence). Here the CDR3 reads CASSGEGSPYEQYF. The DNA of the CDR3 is TGTGCCAGCAGCGGAGAGGGTAGTCCCTACGAGCAGTACTTC.

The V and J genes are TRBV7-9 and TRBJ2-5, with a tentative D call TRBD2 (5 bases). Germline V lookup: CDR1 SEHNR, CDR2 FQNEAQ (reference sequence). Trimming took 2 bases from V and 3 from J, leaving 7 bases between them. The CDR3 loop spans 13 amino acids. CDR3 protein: CASSLIGEETQYF. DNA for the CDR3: TGTGCCAGCAGCTTAATCGGGGAAGAGACCCAGTACTTC. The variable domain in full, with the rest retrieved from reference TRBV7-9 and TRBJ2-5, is DTGVSQNPRHKITKRGQNVTFRCDPISEHNRLYWYRQTLGQGPEFLTYFQNEAQLEKSRLLSDRFSAERPKGSFSTLEIQRTEQGDSAMYLCASSLIGEETQYFGPGTRLLVL.